These T cell receptor beta chains were read from a single sample in a study of blood T cell repertoires in COVID-19. Measured with immunoSEQ multiplex PCR; TCRdb has only the in-frame clones, and not every one. The sample carries more than 110,000 clones, 70% to 90% recorded once. What was sequenced was PBMCs or T cells enriched from blood (not recorded which). The receptor source for this set is a man aged 45-65 years who had recovered from COVID-19. Both conserved end residues are part of each CDR3. D genes are given only for firm matches. Clone size, where shown, is once, few, many, or a class for clones that have expanded.

TRBV4-1	NA	TRBJ1-5	NA	TGCGCCAGCAGCCAATTCTCGGGGGGGGCCTTTGGACCCCAGCATTTT	CASSQFSGGAFGPQHF
TRBV28	NA	TRBJ2-4	NA	TGTGCCAGCAGTATCGGCGGGGCCATCGCCAAAAACATTCAGTACTTC	CASSIGGAIAKNIQYF
TRBV6-2/TRBV6-3	NA	TRBJ2-3	NA	TGTGCCAGCAGTTACTCGACGGGGGGACAAAATACGCAGTATTTT	CASSYSTGGQNTQYF
TRBV28	NA	TRBJ1-4	NA	TGTGCCAGCAGTCAATTGACAATGCGTAATGAAAAACTGTTTTTT	CASSQLTMRNEKLFF
TRBV19	NA	TRBJ2-2	NA	TGTGCCAGTAGAGCAGGTATGAAGAATGATAACACCGGGGAGCTGTTTTTT	CASRAGMKNDNTGELFF
TRBV18	NA	TRBJ1-2	NA	TGTGCCAGCTCATGGACTTCGGCGGACTATGGCTACACCTTC	CASSWTSADYGYTF
TRBV7-3	NA	TRBJ1-1	NA	TGTGCCAGCAGCCAGCAGGGTAACACTGAAGCTTTCTTT	CASSQQGNTEAFF
TRBV28	NA	TRBJ1-2	NA	TGTGCCAGCAGTTCCCTGTTTGGCTACACCTTC	CASSSLFGYTF
TRBV7-3	NA	TRBJ1-5	NA	TGTGCCAGCAGCTTAATAGCCGGTCAGCCCCAGCATTTT	CASSLIAGQPQHF
TRBV6-5	NA	TRBJ1-2	TRBD1	TGTGCCAGCAGTTACTCGGAGGGGGCAATAGGCTACACCTTC	CASSYSEGAIGYTF
TRBV7-9	NA	TRBJ2-1	TRBD2	TGTGCCAGCAGCTCGACTAGCGGGGGCTACAATGAGCAGTTCTTC	CASSSTSGGYNEQFF
TRBV14	NA	TRBJ1-2	NA	TGTGCCAGCAGCCAAGAATCTGGAGCAGTCTATGGCTACACCTTC	CASSQESGAVYGYTF
TRBV5-1	NA	TRBJ2-1	NA	TGCGCCAGCAGCTTGGATCAGGCCTACAATGAGCAGTTCTTC	CASSLDQAYNEQFF
TRBV19	NA	TRBJ1-1	TRBD1	TGTGCCAGTAGTATCGGACAGGGCACTGAAGCTTTCTTT	CASSIGQGTEAFF
TRBV7-2	NA	TRBJ2-2	NA	TGTGCCAGCAGCTTAGACAGGACGAACACCGGGGAGCTGTTTTTT	CASSLDRTNTGELFF
TRBV11-2	NA	TRBJ1-2	NA	TGTGCCAGCAGCAGCTACAGGGAATATTATGGCTACACCTTC	CASSSYREYYGYTF
TRBV5-1	NA	TRBJ2-1	NA	TGCGCCAGCAGCTTGGAGCCCTCCTACAATGAGCAGTTCTTC	CASSLEPSYNEQFF
TRBV18	NA	TRBJ2-3	NA	TGTGCCAGCTCACCACCGGGGGGAAGGACAGATACGCAGTATTTT	CASSPPGGRTDTQYF
TRBV3-1/TRBV3-2	NA	TRBJ2-3	TRBD1	TGTGCCAGCAGCCACTCTGGTTCCGGGACAGGGGGTTTGGATACGCAGTATTTT	CASSHSGSGTGGLDTQYF
TRBV27	NA	TRBJ1-4	NA	TGTGCCAGCAGTTTACGGAGGGGACCTAATGAAAAACTGTTTTTT	CASSLRRGPNEKLFF
TRBV3-1/TRBV3-2	NA	TRBJ2-3	NA	TGTGCCAGCAGCCAAGATGGGCGGGAAACAGATACGCAGTATTTT	CASSQDGRETDTQYF
TRBV12-1	NA	TRBJ1-2	NA	TGTGCCAGCATAATAACAGCCCCCTATGGCTACACCTTC	CASIITAPYGYTF
TRBV7-7	many	TRBJ2-1	NA	TGTGCCAGCAGCCCGTCAAGGTCCCGAGCGCAGGGTGAGCAGTTCTTC	CASSPSRSRAQGEQFF
TRBV4-3	once	TRBJ1-2	TRBD1	TGCGCCAGCAGCCATGGTAGGGACAGGTTTTATGGCTACACCTTC	CASSHGRDRFYGYTF
TRBV7-9	NA	TRBJ2-2	TRBD1	TGTGCCAGCAGCTTGCCCGGACAGGCACTGTTTTTT	CASSLPGQALFF
TRBV5-1	NA	TRBJ2-3	NA	TGCGCCAGCAAAGCTGAACCGGGACACGCCACAGATACGCAGTATTTT	CASKAEPGHATDTQYF
TRBV7-9	once	TRBJ1-6	TRBD1	TGTGCCAGCAGGACTACAGGGGGCAATTCACCCCTCCACTTT	CASRTTGGNSPLHF
TRBV4-3	NA	TRBJ1-2	TRBD1	TGCGCCAGCAGCCAACAAGACAGGGGGCTTGGTGGCTACACCTTC	CASSQQDRGLGGYTF
TRBV5-1	NA	TRBJ2-1	NA	TGCGCCAGCAGTCAAGGGGGTGGCTACAATGAGCAGTTCTTC	CASSQGGGYNEQFF
TRBV30	NA	TRBJ1-3	TRBD1	TGTGCCTTTGAACAGGGGGCGGTTGGAAACACCATATATTTT	CAFEQGAVGNTIYF
TRBV5-1	once	TRBJ2-5	NA	TGCGCCAGCAGCTTGGCCCAGATTGAAGAGACCCAGTACTTC	CASSLAQIEETQYF
TRBV5-8	NA	TRBJ1-1	NA	TGTGCCAGCACCACGAGAAACACTGAAGCTTTCTTT	CASTTRNTEAFF
TRBV7-2	NA	TRBJ1-2	TRBD1	TGTGCCAGCAGCTTAGCGGGACAGGCTGGGCCCTACAGTAGCGGCTACACCTTC	CASSLAGQAGPYSSGYTF
TRBV15	NA	TRBJ1-1	NA	TGTGCCACCAGCAGAGATTACGTGGTCCCCTCGGCTGAAGCTTTCTTT	CATSRDYVVPSAEAFF
TRBV4-3	NA	TRBJ2-3	TRBD1	TGCGCCAGCAGCCGGGAGGCAGGGGGCATCACAGATACGCAGTATTTT	CASSREAGGITDTQYF
TRBV5-6	NA	TRBJ1-4	NA	TGTGCCAGCAGCCCGGGGGTGGCTGCAACTAATGAAAAACTGTTTTTT	CASSPGVAATNEKLFF
TRBV19	NA	TRBJ1-2	TRBD1	TGTGCCAGTAGTGGAGGGGGCGGCTATGGCTACACCTTC	CASSGGGGYGYTF
TRBV5-4	NA	TRBJ1-1	NA	TGTGCCAGCAGGCCGGACAGATTGACTGAAGCTTTCTTT	CASRPDRLTEAFF
TRBV5-1	NA	TRBJ2-3	TRBD1	TGCGCCAGCAGGGACAGGGGAGGCGGGAGTTCAGATACGCAGTATTTT	CASRDRGGGSSDTQYF
TRBV4-3	NA	TRBJ1-5	NA	TGCGCCAGCAGCCAAGACACCCCGAGACAGCCCCAGCATTTT	CASSQDTPRQPQHF
TRBV6-5	NA	TRBJ1-2	NA	TGTGCCAGCAGTTACTCGGGGCCTCACTGGGGCTACACCTTC	CASSYSGPHWGYTF
TRBV5-6	NA	TRBJ1-6	TRBD1	TGTGCCAGCAGCTTACTGGACAGGGATAATTCACCCCTCCACTTT	CASSLLDRDNSPLHF
TRBV11-2	NA	TRBJ2-5	TRBD2	TGTGCCAGCAGCTGGGGACTAGCGGGGGGCCTGGAGACCCAGTACTTC	CASSWGLAGGLETQYF
TRBV19	NA	TRBJ1-5	NA	TGTGCCAGTAGAATGTCGCAGTTAATCAATCAGCCCCAGCATTTT	CASRMSQLINQPQHF
TRBV7-2	NA	TRBJ2-3	NA	TGTGCCAGCAGCTCAACCTCTAACTCCTATACGCAGTATTTT	CASSSTSNSYTQYF
TRBV19	few	TRBJ1-2	TRBD1	TGTGCCAGTAGTACTCCGGGACAGGGTCTGACTGATGGCTACACCTTC	CASSTPGQGLTDGYTF
TRBV4-1	NA	TRBJ2-5	TRBD2	TGCGCCAGCAGCCTCGACGCGGGAGGAGAGACCCAGTACTTC	CASSLDAGGETQYF
TRBV28	NA	TRBJ1-4	TRBD1	TGTGCCAGCCGGGACAGCTTAAATGAAAAACTGTTTTTT	CASRDSLNEKLFF
TRBV2	few	TRBJ1-2	NA	TGTGCCAGCAGTGGGACAGCTAACTATGGCTACACCTTC	CASSGTANYGYTF
TRBV4-3	once	TRBJ2-1	TRBD2	TGCGCCAGCAGCCAGCGAAGCGGGAGTAATGAGCAGTTCTTC	CASSQRSGSNEQFF
TRBV7-8	NA	TRBJ2-5	TRBD2	TGTGCCAGCAGCTTAGCTCAGGGTAGCGGGGGAGGGCAAGAGACCCAGTACTTC	CASSLAQGSGGGQETQYF
TRBV5-5	NA	TRBJ2-1	TRBD1	TGTGCCAGCAGCTTGGAGGGGACAGTGAGCTCCTACAATGAGCAGTTCTTC	CASSLEGTVSSYNEQFF